Below are 9 T cell receptor beta chains sequenced from a single sample in a study of PD-1 blockade in classical Hodgkin lymphoma. The protocol was immunoSEQ multiplex PCR, while the TCRdb copy is restricted to in-frame clones and leaves out a portion. Altogether roughly 64,000 clones are present, roughly 89% being singletons, with the ten largest covering 10%. The sample's time point: cycle 4 day 1 (C4D1), after 6 weeks of nivolumab. No patient escaped relapse after autologous stem cell transplantation, and brentuximab vedotin exposure varied. The sample in question was peripheral blood mononuclear cells (PBMCs), obtained before the fourth cycle of nivolumab. The receptors stem from a human donor with classical Hodgkin lymphoma.

This clone showed up just once. The chain's CDR3 is CASSNRDTGTNEQFF. CDR3 bases: TGTGCCAGTAGCAACCGGGACACGGGTACCAATGAGCAGTTCTTC. The chain is built from TRBV19 and TRBJ2-1, with D perhaps TRBD1 (6 bases). The germline CDR1 and CDR2 sequences are LNHDA and SQIVND (reference sequence). This CDR3 contains 15 residues. Trimming took 6 bases from V and 6 from J, leaving 18 bases between them.

The V call is TRBV4-1, the J call TRBJ2-1; tentatively, D is TRBD1 or TRBD2 (5 bases each). The CDR3 extends over 19 amino acids. Per the germline V gene, CDR1 is MGHRA and CDR2 is YSYEKL. The V end was cut by 0 bases, the J end by 4 bases, with 22 bases between. The CDR3 region is CASSQESEGWDLTYNEQFF. The CDR3 nucleotides are TGCGCCAGCAGCCAAGAATCCGAAGGGTGGGACCTTACTTACAATGAGCAGTTCTTC.

The chain couples TRBV10-3 to TRBJ2-7, with 7 bases identical to TRBD1. CDR3 length: 15 residues. The germline CDR1 and CDR2 sequences are ENHRY and SYGVKD. J was trimmed by 3 bases and V by 2 bases; bases with no gene match: 7. DNA for the CDR3: TGTGCCATCAGTGAGGTGGGGGACAGCCGCTACGAGCAGTACTTC. The encoded protein is CAISEVGDSRYEQYF.

This clone showed up just once. This rearrangement joins TRBV7-9 to TRBJ1-6; a possible D gene is TRBD1 (6 bases). V shed 4 bases and J shed 8 bases, with 15 bases lying between them. The CDR3 covers 15 residues. Germline lookup yields CDR1 SEHNR and CDR2 FQNEAQ (reference sequence). CDR3 DNA sequence: TGTGCCAGCAGCTCAACGGGGACAATATATTCACCCCTCCACTTT. This encodes CASSSTGTIYSPLHF.

V usage is TRBV27 and J usage is TRBJ1-6; D unclear. Deletions cut 8 bases from V and 8 bases from J, with 13 bases between. CDR1 MNHEY and CDR2 SMNVEV come from the germline V gene (reference sequence). The CDR3 is 13 residues long. The CDR3 DNA is TGTGCCAGCCGGTATAGTTGGTATTCACCCCTCCACTTT. It translates to CASRYSWYSPLHF.

This chain links TRBV7-9 with TRBJ2-3; D is ambiguous. Looked up from germline, CDR1 is SEHNR and CDR2 is FQNEAQ (reference sequence). This CDR3 region has 12 residues. Trimming shortened V by 3 bases and J by 5 bases, and 6 bases separated the two germline ends. CDR3 protein: CASSFSLDTQYF. Written as DNA, the CDR3 is TGTGCCAGCAGCTTTAGTTTAGATACGCAGTATTTT. Based on the CDR3 plus reference TRBV7-9 and TRBJ2-3, the full variable domain is DTGVSQNPRHKITKRGQNVTFRCDPISEHNRLYWYRQTLGQGPEFLTYFQNEAQLEKSRLLSDRFSAERPKGSFSTLEIQRTEQGDSAMYLCASSFSLDTQYFGPGTRLTVL.

The chain combines TRBV5-6 with TRBJ1-5, with D possibly being TRBD1 (5 bases). The V gene's germline CDR1 is SGHDT and CDR2 YYEEEE. The CDR3 runs to 14 residues. V was cut by 0 bases and J by 5 bases, with 9 bases left in between. This chain's CDR3 is CASSLGQSYQPQHF. The CDR3 nucleotides are TGTGCCAGCAGCTTGGGACAGTCCTATCAGCCCCAGCATTTT.

This clone was seen once. The gene calls are TRBV5-1 and TRBJ1-5, with D perhaps TRBD1 (5 bases). V lost 0 bases, J lost 0 bases, and 7 bases lay in between. This CDR3 spans 15 amino acids. Germline-derived CDR1 and CDR2 are SGHRS and YFSETQ. The DNA of the CDR3 is TGCGCCAGCAGCTTGGCAGGGTCTAGCAATCAGCCCCAGCATTTT. Protein: CASSLAGSSNQPQHF.

The gene calls are TRBV19 and TRBJ2-3, with 11 bases that match TRBD2. This CDR3 contains 13 residues. Germline V gene lookup returns CDR1 LNHDA and CDR2 SQIVND (reference sequence). V lost 3 bases to trimming and J lost 11 bases; unmatched junction nucleotides: 4. This chain's CDR3 is CASSMTSGEVQYF. The CDR3 coding sequence is TGTGCCAGTAGTATGACTAGCGGGGAGGTGCAGTATTTT.